This T cell receptor (beta chain) was identified during a study of T cells in Graves' hyperthyroidism and ophthalmopathy. Germline V CDR1 and CDR2: SNHLY, FYNNEI. The CDR3 has 14 amino acids. Only a few counts were recorded for this clonotype. This may be a read error, as it is one base from a much larger clone. Amplification targeted TCR beta CDR3 regions from RNA transcripts. The HTBI primer set was used in a first-round RT-PCR of the TCR CDR3. A single record per CDR3 protein comes from TCRdb applying MiXCR to the multiplex PCR reads. Here the sample spans more than 500,000 distinct CDR3 sequences, 14% being singletons.

The J gene is TRBJ2-7, the V gene TRBV2; 9 bases map to TRBD2. The sequenced sample consisted of blood. The clonotype comes from a middle-aged woman with Graves' hyperthyroidism. The CDR3 bases are TGTGCCAGCAGGAGGGGGGTAGCGGGAGTCGAGCAGTCCTTC. It codes for CASRRGVAGVEQSF.